The T cell receptor beta chain under discussion was sequenced for a study of blood T cell repertoires in COVID-19. The overall study: Researchers got acute and convalescent COVID-19 samples from the United States, Italy and Spain. Sources were T cells, B-cell-depleted T cells, or PBMCs; the material itself was cDNA or gDNA.

Original methodology: Quantification of nucleated cells was approximated via reference gene primer amplification. TCRdb's copy holds only in-frame clones and misses some; the assay was immunoSEQ multiplex PCR. V, J and clone size reflect that table, while D and trimming were determined from the DNA. Of 110,000 or so clones listed, around 78% are singletons. The V gene's germline CDR1 is MNHEY and CDR2 SMNVEV (reference sequence). This CDR3 region has 18 residues. V was pared by 5 bases and J by 2 bases, with 15 bases of the junction left unmatched. V usage is TRBV27 and J usage is TRBJ1-5; 7 bases agree with TRBD1. This receptor was taken from a woman aged 55-75 years with acute or convalescent COVID-19. Sequencing used peripheral blood. CDR3 loop: CASSLTGQIAGGNQPQHF. The CDR3 coding sequence is TGTGCCAGCAGTCTGACAGGGCAAATAGCTGGAGGCAATCAGCCCCAGCATTTT.